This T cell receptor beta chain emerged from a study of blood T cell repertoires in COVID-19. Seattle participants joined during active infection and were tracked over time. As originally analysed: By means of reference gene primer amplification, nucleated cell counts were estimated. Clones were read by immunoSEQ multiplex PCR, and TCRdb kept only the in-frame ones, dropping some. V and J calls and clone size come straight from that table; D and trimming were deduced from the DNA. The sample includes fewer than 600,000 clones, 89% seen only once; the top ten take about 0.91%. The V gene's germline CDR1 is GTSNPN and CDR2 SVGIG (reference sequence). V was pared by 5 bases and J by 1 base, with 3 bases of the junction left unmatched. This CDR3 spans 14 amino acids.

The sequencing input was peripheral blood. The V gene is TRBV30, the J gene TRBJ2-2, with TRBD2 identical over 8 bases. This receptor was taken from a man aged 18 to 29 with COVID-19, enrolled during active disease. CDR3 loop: CAWHLAGNTGELFF. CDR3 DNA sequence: TGTGCCTGGCATCTAGCGGGGAACACCGGGGAGCTGTTTTTT.